This TCR beta chain was sequenced for a study of T cells in Graves' hyperthyroidism and ophthalmopathy. Study details: Peripheral blood was collected at initial diagnosis, before any treatment. Study-wide findings and caveats: Among clonotypes expanded in thyroid above 0.001, most were also found in blood. The model made its ophthalmopathy prediction, and onset followed a median around 6.5 months later.

RNA transcripts were the template for amplifying TCR beta CDR3 regions. A first-round RT-PCR of the TCR CDR3 used the HTBI primer set. TCRdb re-called the multiplex PCR reads with MiXCR, one entry per CDR3 protein. The table shows under 650,000 distinct CDR3 sequences, with roughly 15% occurring only once. A patient was excluded if there was uncontrolled infection, other autoimmune disease, pregnancy or lactation. This CDR3 spans 13 amino acids. V dropped 1 base and J dropped 9 bases, with 10 bases sitting between them. Germline V gene lookup returns CDR1 SGHTA and CDR2 FQGTGA. At least ten counts were recorded for this clonotype. Its specificity is unknown.

Material for sequencing was blood. The TCR comes from a young woman with Graves' hyperthyroidism. V gene TRBV7-3 combines with J gene TRBJ2-1; weak D call: TRBD1 (5 bases). Here the CDR3 DNA reads TGTGCCAGCAGCTTAAATTTTGGGGCTGAGCAGTTCTTC. Translating gives CASSLNFGAEQFF.